The entry below gives a single T cell receptor beta chain sequence along with its context. Its antigen is not identified. The CDR3 is 15 residues long. Germline V gene data show CDR1 as SNHLY and CDR2 as FYNNEI. The V segment lost 5 bases and the J segment 7 bases; nucleotides outside the gene matches: 12. The entry originates in a study of post-analysis software for immune sequencing data. Study as a whole: Relapsing-remitting, secondary progressive and progressive-relapsing multiple sclerosis courses were included. Study-wide points: Five TRBV segments were significantly more frequent in patients than in controls. TRBV5-6, TRBV5-1 and TRBV20-1 were among these segments. When compared against controls, multiple sclerosis patients showed significantly lower normalized Chao1 diversity. F measure showed strong co-clustering of same-batch samples.

Unique molecular identifiers had been added to the TCR beta cDNA libraries. Roughly 500,000 cDNA molecules were obtained from about 0.98 to 11 million T cells. Each CDR3 protein gets one entry after TCRdb re-called the PCR reads with MiXCR. The table has around 710,000 distinct CDR3 sequences, under 60% seen once. This receptor was taken from a girl between 10 and 17 years old with multiple sclerosis. The sequenced material came from blood. The chain has TRBV2 and TRBJ2-7; TRBD1 matches at 9 bases. This CDR3 reads CASSRGTDRGNEQYF. The DNA for the CDR3 is TGTGCCAGCAGTCGGGGTACGGACAGGGGCAATGAGCAGTACTTC.